This T cell receptor (beta chain) derives from a study of CD8+CD57+ T cells in acquired aplastic anemia. Overall study context: Sorted CD4+ plus CD8+ cells gave DNA averaging around 3 ug. CD4+ cell libraries from healthy donors averaged approximately 10 million reads.

V was shortened by 4 bases and J by 3 bases, with 13 bases between the two germline ends. This CDR3 has 15 residues. Germline assignment: CDR1 MNHNS and CDR2 SASEGT. TCR beta VDJ combinations and CDR3 sequences were profiled from genomic DNA. MiXCR, applied by TCRdb to the reads, yields one record per CDR3 protein. The table records around 400,000 distinct CDR3 sequences, 60% to 80% of them present only once. Study results and limitations: A set of about 28 CD8+ CDR3 sequences was shared between patients and controls, and these sequences appeared highly expressed in patients. With respect to CD8+ Simpson's diversity, patients and controls did not differ significantly.

This clonotype occurred many times. What it binds is unknown. The chain uses TRBV6-1 and TRBJ1-5; a possible D gene is TRBD1 (6 bases). The source of this sequence is a human donor in good health, serving as a control. What was sequenced was sorted CD4+, CD8+, or CD8+CD57+ T cells (not recorded which) from PBMCs. This chain's CDR3 is CASSGGAVSNQPQHF. In nucleotides, the CDR3 is TGTGCCAGCAGTGGGGGGGCGGTCTCCAATCAGCCCCAGCATTTT.